What follows describes a single TCR beta chain. Antigen: not known. The source of the sample is a study of human versus mouse CDR3 diversity and MHC coevolution. Overall study: The immunoSEQ assay reportedly detects one in 200,000 T cells.

Naive CD4 T cells, CD45RO-negative and CD62L-positive, were flow-sorted from PBMCs. V lost 0 bases, J lost 4 bases, and 14 bases lay in between. CDR1 is KGHSH, CDR2 LQKENI, per germline. The CDR3 is 16 amino acids. Repertoires were generated with immunoSEQ multiplex PCR, while TCRdb's copy carries only in-frame clones and drops some. The table records fewer than 80,000 clones, 80% to 95% of them present only once. Findings and caveats of the study: Human T cells were selected on more than five MHC II alleles.

The sample taken for sequencing was naive CD4+ T cells from blood. Regarding subset: CD45RO-negative CD62L-positive naive CD4 T cells. This TCR was recovered from a person aged 30-69 years in good health. The chain couples TRBV18 to TRBJ2-3; D possibly corresponds to TRBD2 (8 bases). The CDR3 bases are TGTGCCAGCTCACCACCCGGGAGGGGGCATGCAGATACGCAGTATTTT. This translates into CASSPPGRGHADTQYF.